One sample yielded the 27 T cell receptor beta chains listed below, sequenced in a study of PD-L1 blockade in urothelial cancer. Time point defined: pretreatment peripheral blood. Assay: immunoSEQ multiplex PCR; the TCRdb copy retains only in-frame clones and omits some. The sample lists 100,000 to 150,000 clones; about 81% were seen once. Sequencing was performed on PBMCs, taken around atezolizumab (anti-PD-L1) treatment. The receptors come from a man in his fifties or sixties with urothelial cancer.

The chain employs TRBV2 and TRBJ2-7, with D tentatively TRBD2 (6 bases). V lost 6 bases and J lost 4, with 7 bases in between. There are 11 residues in the CDR3. Germline values: CDR1 SNHLY, CDR2 FYNNEI. The CDR3 reads CASSGSYEQYF. CDR3 in DNA: TGTGCCAGCAGCGGGAGTTACGAGCAGTACTTC.

The chain recombines TRBV7-9 with TRBJ2-1; 13 bases map to TRBD2. The germline gives CDR1 SEHNR, CDR2 FQNEAQ (reference sequence). This CDR3 contains 19 residues. The ends lost 1 base at V and 7 bases at J; junction bases unmatched: 13. This CDR3 reads CASSLVGRPWTSGRNEQFF. The CDR3, as DNA: TGTGCCAGCAGCTTAGTTGGCAGGCCATGGACTAGCGGGAGAAATGAGCAGTTCTTC. Full variable domain (outside the CDR3, taken from reference TRBV7-9 and TRBJ2-1): DTGVSQNPRHKITKRGQNVTFRCDPISEHNRLYWYRQTLGQGPEFLTYFQNEAQLEKSRLLSDRFSAERPKGSFSTLEIQRTEQGDSAMYLCASSLVGRPWTSGRNEQFFGPGTRLTVL.

This sequence joins TRBV4-1 and TRBJ1-2; no definite D call. V was pared by 1 base and J by 6 bases, with 9 bases between. The CDR3 has 13 residues. Per germline, CDR1 MGHRA and CDR2 YSYEKL. The CDR3 region has the DNA TGCGCCAGCAGCCAAGTAACCGGTAATGGCTACACCTTC. Residues: CASSQVTGNGYTF.

This chain joins TRBV27 and TRBJ1-3, with 9 bases matching TRBD1. Germline CDR1 MNHEY, CDR2 SMNVEV (reference sequence). V gave up 8 bases and J gave up 6 bases; unmatched junction bases: 8. The CDR3 totals 14 residues. CDR3: CASAPGQGTNTIYF. Written as DNA, the CDR3 is TGTGCCAGCGCTCCGGGACAGGGAACAAACACCATATATTTT.

The J gene is TRBJ2-1, the V gene TRBV27, with D perhaps matching TRBD2 (5 bases). CDR3 length: 15 residues. Trimming cost V 6 bases and J 0 bases, with 12 bases left between them. Germline V gives CDR1 MNHEY, CDR2 SMNVEV (reference sequence). CDR3 amino acids: CASSSSWSSYNEQFF. The DNA for the CDR3 is TGTGCCAGCAGCTCTAGCTGGAGCTCCTACAATGAGCAGTTCTTC.

This rearrangement joins TRBV5-6 to TRBJ1-1; TRBD1 might be the D (5 bases). Trimming took off 6 bases at V and 1 base at J, with 25 bases between the two ends. The germline V gene has CDR1 SGHDT and CDR2 YYEEEE. This CDR3 has 18 residues. The CDR3 DNA reads TGTGCCAGCACAAGGTTCGGCCCGACAGAACTCCAGAACACTGAAGCTTTCTTT. Translated: CASTRFGPTELQNTEAFF.

The rearrangement uses TRBV4-1 and TRBJ2-5, with no clear D. The CDR3 has 15 amino acids. Germline values: CDR1 MGHRA, CDR2 YSYEKL. Trimming stripped 0 bases from V and 3 bases from J, with 11 bases between. In DNA, the CDR3 is TGCGCCAGCAGCCAAGAGTCCCGTTCTAAAGAGACCCAGTACTTC. Amino acids: CASSQESRSKETQYF.

This clone was counted a few times. The rearrangement joins TRBV7-6 to TRBJ2-1, with 11 positions matching TRBD1. Germline values: CDR1 SGHVS, CDR2 FNYEAQ. This CDR3 has 16 residues. V lost 4 bases to trimming and J lost 12 bases; unmatched junction nucleotides: 14. The CDR3 nucleotides read TGTGCCAGCAGCTCCAGAGGACAGGGGGCGGGGTTCGGGCAGTTCTTC. Translated: CASSSRGQGAGFGQFF.

The chain joins TRBV10-3 to TRBJ2-3, with 8 bases that match TRBD2. This CDR3 has 15 residues. In germline, CDR1 is ENHRY, CDR2 SYGVKD. The V and J ends lost 2 bases and 4 bases, in that order; junction bases with no gene match: 5. CDR3: CAISEGGREADTQYF. Here the CDR3 DNA reads TGTGCCATCAGTGAGGGCGGGCGGGAGGCAGATACGCAGTATTTT.

The V and J genes are TRBV7-9 and TRBJ1-1; possibly TRBD1 for D (6 bases). The CDR3 has 16 amino acids. CDR1 and CDR2 (germline): SEHNR, FQNEAQ (reference sequence). Trimming cost V 2 bases and J 3 bases, with 16 bases left between them. CDR3 nucleotide sequence: TGTGCCAGCAGCTTAAGCGCAGGGGCGAGGGACACTGAAGCTTTCTTT. This codes for CASSLSAGARDTEAFF.

V is TRBV6-6 and J is TRBJ2-7; 10 bases fit TRBD1. Germline V lookup: CDR1 MNHNY, CDR2 SVGAGI (reference sequence). This CDR3 spans 13 amino acids. With 5 bases clipped from V and 3 bases from J, the junction kept 1 base outside the gene matches. This chain's CDR3 is CASSRDRGYEQYF. CDR3 nucleotides: TGTGCCAGCAGTCGGGACAGGGGCTACGAGCAGTACTTC.

This clone turned up a few times. The chain links TRBV11-2 to TRBJ2-5; 7 bases fit TRBD2. The CDR3 has 15 amino acids. V was pared by 5 bases and J by 5 bases, with 11 bases of the junction left unmatched. Germline V gene data show CDR1 as SGHAT and CDR2 as FQNNGV. The CDR3 spells CASSTGLEGSETQYF. DNA for the CDR3: TGTGCCAGCAGCACCGGACTAGAAGGGTCGGAGACCCAGTACTTC.

This rearrangement joins TRBV6-1 to TRBJ1-5; D not resolved. There are 13 residues in the CDR3. V lost 4 bases and J lost 6, with 10 bases in between. Germline lookup yields CDR1 MNHNS and CDR2 SASEGT. The CDR3 nucleotides are TGTGCCAGCAGTGGTTGGACTACTCAGCCCCAGCATTTT. It is translated as CASSGWTTQPQHF.

The chain couples TRBV6-1 to TRBJ2-3; 11 bases map to TRBD2. Per germline, CDR1 MNHNS and CDR2 SASEGT. V dropped 4 bases and J dropped 4; count of bases not matched to a gene: 4. This CDR3 has 15 amino acids. CDR3 residues: CASSVRLAGSDTQYF. The CDR3 DNA reads TGTGCCAGCAGTGTTCGACTAGCGGGATCAGATACGCAGTATTTT.

This clone was detected many times. The chain couples TRBV7-2 to TRBJ2-2; the D is unclear. V dropped 5 bases and J dropped 0 bases, with 13 bases sitting between them. From germline, CDR1 is SGHTA and CDR2 FQGNSA. The CDR3 spans 16 residues. The CDR3 sequence is CASSNLQATNTGELFF. The CDR3, as DNA: TGTGCCAGCAGCAATTTGCAAGCGACGAACACCGGGGAGCTGTTTTTT.

V and J are TRBV18 and TRBJ2-3; D possibly corresponds to TRBD1 (6 bases). With 2 bases removed from V and 4 bases from J, the gap between germline ends came to 7 bases. The germline V gene encodes CDR1 KGHSH and CDR2 LQKENI. This CDR3 has 13 residues. The CDR3 loop is CASSPTGPDTQYF. CDR3 bases: TGTGCCAGCTCACCAACAGGGCCAGATACGCAGTATTTT. Together with reference TRBV18 and TRBJ2-3, the CDR3 gives the full variable domain: NAGVMQNPRHLVRRRGQEARLRCSPMKGHSHVYWYRQLPEEGLKFMVYLQKENIIDESGMPKERFSAEFPKEGPSILRIQQVVRGDSAAYFCASSPTGPDTQYFGPGTRLTVL.

The V and J genes are TRBV12-2 and TRBJ2-1; TRBD1, as called in the table, went unchecked against the DNA. TRBV12-2 corresponds to a pseudogene. This CDR3 is 19 amino acids long. CDR3 loop: CASRLALYTGTGVSNEQFF. The CDR3, as DNA: TGTGCAAGTCGCTTAGCGCTATACACCGGGACAGGGGTTTCGAATGAGCAGTTCTTC.

The V and J genes are TRBV2 and TRBJ2-3, with D maybe TRBD2 (5 bases). Germline assignment: CDR1 SNHLY and CDR2 FYNNEI. CDR3 size: 15 residues. The V and J ends lost 5 bases and 5 bases respectively, with 17 bases between them. The CDR3 DNA reads TGTGCCAGCAGTTCTCTCGGGCGGGTAGGAGATACGCAGTATTTT. Translating it yields CASSSLGRVGDTQYF.

The rearrangement joins TRBV27 to TRBJ1-5; tentative D call: TRBD1 (6 bases). Between the trimmed V and J ends, which lost 10 bases and 0 bases, there was a span of 19 bases. The CDR3 consists of 16 residues. From germline, CDR1 is MNHEY and CDR2 SMNVEV (reference sequence). DNA of the CDR3: TGTGCCACCCCAGGGCCGGGACACTCTAGCAATCAGCCCCAGCATTTT. Translating it yields CATPGPGHSSNQPQHF.

The chain joins TRBV6-1 to TRBJ2-1, with TRBD1 matching 9 bases. The CDR3 loop spans 11 amino acids. V dropped 7 bases and J dropped 14; count of bases not matched to a gene: 6. Germline values: CDR1 MNHNS, CDR2 SASEGT. For the CDR3, the DNA is TGTGCCAGCATCAACCGGGACAGGGAGTTCTTC. Translating it yields CASINRDREFF.

The chain combines TRBV10-1 with TRBJ2-1, with TRBD2 matching 8 bases. CDR1 is WNHNN, CDR2 SYGVQD, per germline (reference sequence). Trimming at V came to 6 bases and at J to 0 bases, leaving 4 bases not matched to a gene. CDR3 size: 15 residues. The CDR3 here is CASSESGSSYNEQFF. The CDR3 DNA is TGCGCCAGCAGCGAAAGCGGGAGCTCCTACAATGAGCAGTTCTTC.

This chain connects TRBV28 to TRBJ1-2, with D unresolved. V lost 3 bases and J 4 bases, leaving 9 bases between the germline ends. CDR3 length: 13 amino acids. The germline V gene encodes CDR1 MDHEN and CDR2 SYDVKM. CDR3 sequence (DNA): TGTGCCAGCAGTTTTCTCACAATCTATGGCTACACCTTC. Translation gives CASSFLTIYGYTF.

The chain joins TRBV5-1 to TRBJ2-7; D may be TRBD2 (5 bases). The CDR3 extends over 12 amino acids. CDR1 is SGHRS and CDR2 is YFSETQ in the germline V gene. Deletions cut 3 bases from V and 9 bases from J, with 13 bases between. The DNA for the CDR3 is TGCGCCAGCAGCTCGGACGGGGAGAGGCAGTACTTC. Translating it yields CASSSDGERQYF.

Turning to this clone: This sample also contains other DNA sequences that code for the same CDR3. This chain uses TRBV5-1 with TRBJ2-2, with D possibly matching TRBD1 (5 bases). The CDR3 extends over 15 amino acids. In germline, CDR1 is SGHRS, CDR2 YFSETQ. V lost 0 bases, J lost 1 base, and 7 bases lay in between. Written as DNA, the CDR3 is TGCGCCAGCAGCTTGGGTGGACAGAACACCGGGGAGCTGTTTTTT. Translated: CASSLGGQNTGELFF.

The rearrangement uses TRBV5-6 and TRBJ1-1; D ambiguous. Looked up from germline, CDR1 is SGHDT and CDR2 is YYEEEE. Deletions cut 1 base from V and 1 base from J, with 17 bases between. The CDR3 runs to 17 residues. The CDR3 sequence: CASSLIAEPKRNTEAFF. The CDR3 bases are TGTGCCAGCAGCTTGATAGCGGAGCCAAAAAGGAACACTGAAGCTTTCTTT.

The chain combines TRBV7-2 with TRBJ2-1; TRBD2 matches at 10 bases. Per germline, CDR1 SGHTA and CDR2 FQGNSA. This CDR3 is built from 14 residues. Germline trimming cut 5 bases from V and 8 bases from J; bases unmatched to any gene: 6. The CDR3 loop is CASSPSGSRHEQFF. The CDR3 DNA follows: TGTGCCAGCAGCCCTAGCGGGAGTAGACATGAGCAGTTCTTC.

The rearrangement joins TRBV7-3 to TRBJ2-2, with a weak D call TRBD1 (6 bases). V was trimmed by 2 bases and J by 2 bases, leaving 6 bases between them. From germline, CDR1 is SGHTA and CDR2 FQGTGA. The CDR3 loop spans 14 amino acids. CDR3 sequence: CASSLGTNTGELFF. DNA of the CDR3: TGTGCCAGCAGCTTAGGGACAAACACCGGGGAGCTGTTTTTT.